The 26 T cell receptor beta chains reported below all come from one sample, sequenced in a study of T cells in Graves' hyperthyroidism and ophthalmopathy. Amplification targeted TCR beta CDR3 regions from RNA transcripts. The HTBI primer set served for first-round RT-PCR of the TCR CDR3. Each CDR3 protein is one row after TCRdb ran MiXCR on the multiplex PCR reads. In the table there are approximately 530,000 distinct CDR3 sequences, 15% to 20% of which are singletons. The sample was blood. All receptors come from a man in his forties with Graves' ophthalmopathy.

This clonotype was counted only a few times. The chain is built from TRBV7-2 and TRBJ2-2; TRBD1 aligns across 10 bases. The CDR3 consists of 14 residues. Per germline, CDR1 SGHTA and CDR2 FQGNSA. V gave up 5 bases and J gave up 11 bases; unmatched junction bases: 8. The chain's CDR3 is CASSRDRGQHELFF. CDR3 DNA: TGTGCCAGCAGCCGAGACAGGGGGCAACATGAGCTGTTTTTT.

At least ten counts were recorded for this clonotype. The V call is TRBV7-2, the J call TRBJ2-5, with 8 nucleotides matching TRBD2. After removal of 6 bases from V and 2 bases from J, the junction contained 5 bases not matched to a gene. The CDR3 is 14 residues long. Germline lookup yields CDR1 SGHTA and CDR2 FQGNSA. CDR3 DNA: TGTGCCAGCAGTTCGAGCGGGAGACAAGAGACCCAGTACTTC. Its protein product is CASSSSGRQETQYF. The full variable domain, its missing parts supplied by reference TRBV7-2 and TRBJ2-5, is GAGVSQSPSNKVTEKGKDVELRCDPISGHTALYWYRQSLGQGLEFLIYFQGNSAPDKSGLPSDRFSAERTGGSVSTLTIQRTQQEDSAVYLCASSSSGRQETQYFGPGTRLLVL.

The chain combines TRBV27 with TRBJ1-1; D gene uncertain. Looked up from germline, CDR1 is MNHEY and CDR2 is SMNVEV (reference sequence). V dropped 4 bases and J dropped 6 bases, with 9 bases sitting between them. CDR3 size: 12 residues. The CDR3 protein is CASSSPRAEAFF. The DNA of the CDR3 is TGTGCCAGCAGTTCCCCAAGGGCTGAAGCTTTCTTT.

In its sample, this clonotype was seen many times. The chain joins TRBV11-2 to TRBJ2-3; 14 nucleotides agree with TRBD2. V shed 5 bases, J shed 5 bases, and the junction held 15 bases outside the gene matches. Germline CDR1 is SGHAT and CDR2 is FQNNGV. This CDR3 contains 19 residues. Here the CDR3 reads CASSPNPRLAGGPRDTQYF. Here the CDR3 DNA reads TGTGCCAGCAGCCCAAACCCTCGACTAGCGGGGGGGCCAAGAGATACGCAGTATTTT.

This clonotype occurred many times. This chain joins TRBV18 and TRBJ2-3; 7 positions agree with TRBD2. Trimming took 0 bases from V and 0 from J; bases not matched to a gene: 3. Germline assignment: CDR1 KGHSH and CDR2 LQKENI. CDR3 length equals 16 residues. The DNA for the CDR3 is TGTGCCAGCTCACCACCGGATAGCGGGAGCACAGATACGCAGTATTTT. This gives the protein CASSPPDSGSTDTQYF. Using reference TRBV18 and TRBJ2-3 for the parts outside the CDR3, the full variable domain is NAGVMQNPRHLVRRRGQEARLRCSPMKGHSHVYWYRQLPEEGLKFMVYLQKENIIDESGMPKERFSAEFPKEGPSILRIQQVVRGDSAAYFCASSPPDSGSTDTQYFGPGTRLTVL.

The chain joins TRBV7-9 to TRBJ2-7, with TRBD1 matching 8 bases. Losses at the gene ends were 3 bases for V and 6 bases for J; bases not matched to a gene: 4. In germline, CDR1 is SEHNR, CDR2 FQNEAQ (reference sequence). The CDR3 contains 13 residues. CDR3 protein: CASSLTGDLEQYF. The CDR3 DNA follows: TGTGCCAGCAGCTTGACAGGGGACCTCGAGCAGTACTTC.

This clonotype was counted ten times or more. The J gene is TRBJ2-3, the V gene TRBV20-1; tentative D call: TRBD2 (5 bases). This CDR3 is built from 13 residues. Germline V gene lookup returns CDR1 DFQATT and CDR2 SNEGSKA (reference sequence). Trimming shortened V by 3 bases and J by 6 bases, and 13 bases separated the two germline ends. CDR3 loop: CSASHTRSDTQYF. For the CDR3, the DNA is TGCAGTGCTAGCCACACTAGGTCGGATACGCAGTATTTT.

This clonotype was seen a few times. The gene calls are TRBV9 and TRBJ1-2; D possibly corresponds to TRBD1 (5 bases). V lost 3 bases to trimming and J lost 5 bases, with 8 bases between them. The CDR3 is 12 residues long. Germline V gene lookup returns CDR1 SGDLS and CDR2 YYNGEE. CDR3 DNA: TGTGCCAGCAGCGCCAAGGGGTATGGCTACACCTTC. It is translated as CASSAKGYGYTF.

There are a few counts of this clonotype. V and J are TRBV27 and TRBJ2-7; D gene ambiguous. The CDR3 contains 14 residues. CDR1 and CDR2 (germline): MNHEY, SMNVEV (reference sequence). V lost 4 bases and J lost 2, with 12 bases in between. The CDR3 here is CASSSRDVAYEQYF. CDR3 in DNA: TGTGCCAGCAGTTCCCGCGACGTAGCCTACGAGCAGTACTTC.

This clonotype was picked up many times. The CDR3 protein is CASRPGQTYGYTF. For the CDR3, the DNA is TGTGCCAGCAGACCTGGACAGACCTATGGCTACACCTTC. The chain carries TRBV28 and TRBJ1-2, with a possible D match to TRBD1 (6 bases). There are 13 residues in the CDR3. The V and J ends lost 6 bases and 4 bases respectively, with 12 bases between them. Germline V gene lookup returns CDR1 MDHEN and CDR2 SYDVKM.

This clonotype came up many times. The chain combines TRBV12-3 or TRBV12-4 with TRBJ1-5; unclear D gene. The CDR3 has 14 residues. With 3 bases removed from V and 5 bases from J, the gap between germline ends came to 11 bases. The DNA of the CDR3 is TGTGCCAGCAGTTTTATTAGTTCGGATCAGCCCCAGCATTTT. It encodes CASSFISSDQPQHF.

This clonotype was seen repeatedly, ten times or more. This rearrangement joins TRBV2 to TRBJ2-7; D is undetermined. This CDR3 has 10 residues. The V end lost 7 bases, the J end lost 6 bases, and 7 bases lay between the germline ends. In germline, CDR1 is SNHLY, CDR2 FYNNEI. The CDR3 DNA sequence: TGTGCCAGCATTGGCTCCGAGCAGTACTTC. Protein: CASIGSEQYF.

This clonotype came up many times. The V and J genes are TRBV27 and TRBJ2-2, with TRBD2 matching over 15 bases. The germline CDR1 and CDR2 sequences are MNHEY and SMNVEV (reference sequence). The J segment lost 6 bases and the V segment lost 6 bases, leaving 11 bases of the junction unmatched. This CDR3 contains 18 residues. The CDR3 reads CASRSGGLAGGRSGELFF. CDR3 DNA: TGTGCCAGCAGGTCCGGGGGACTAGCGGGGGGTCGTTCCGGGGAGCTGTTTTTT.

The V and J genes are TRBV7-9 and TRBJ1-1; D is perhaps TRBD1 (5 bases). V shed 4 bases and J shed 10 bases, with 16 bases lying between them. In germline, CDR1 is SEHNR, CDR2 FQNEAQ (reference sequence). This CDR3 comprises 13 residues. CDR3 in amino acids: CASSSYEGLRAFF. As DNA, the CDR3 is TGTGCCAGCAGCTCTTACGAGGGACTCAGAGCTTTCTTT.

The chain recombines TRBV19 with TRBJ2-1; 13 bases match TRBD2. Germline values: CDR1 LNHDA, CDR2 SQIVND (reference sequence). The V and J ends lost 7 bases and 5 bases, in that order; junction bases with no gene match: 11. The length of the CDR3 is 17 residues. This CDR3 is CASKGLAGFAPNNEQFF. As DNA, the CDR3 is TGTGCCAGTAAGGGACTAGCGGGGTTTGCCCCCAACAATGAGCAGTTCTTC.

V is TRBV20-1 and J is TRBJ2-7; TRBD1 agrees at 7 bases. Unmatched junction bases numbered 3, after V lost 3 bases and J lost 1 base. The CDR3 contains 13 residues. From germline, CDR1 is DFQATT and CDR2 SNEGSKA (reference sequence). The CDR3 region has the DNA TGCAGTGCTAGGCCGGGACAGTCCTACGAGCAGTACTTC. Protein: CSARPGQSYEQYF.

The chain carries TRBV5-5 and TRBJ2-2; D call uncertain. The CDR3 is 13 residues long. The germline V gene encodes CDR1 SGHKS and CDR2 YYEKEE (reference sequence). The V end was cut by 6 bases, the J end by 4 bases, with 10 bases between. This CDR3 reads CASTPPGTGELFF. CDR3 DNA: TGTGCCAGCACCCCCCCCGGCACCGGGGAGCTGTTTTTT.

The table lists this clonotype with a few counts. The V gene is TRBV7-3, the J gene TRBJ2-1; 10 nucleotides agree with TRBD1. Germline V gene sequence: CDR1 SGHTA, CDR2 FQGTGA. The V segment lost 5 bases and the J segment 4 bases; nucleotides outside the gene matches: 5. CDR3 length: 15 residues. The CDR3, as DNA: TGTGCCAGCAGCCCAGACAGGGGGCGTTACAATGAGCAGTTCTTC. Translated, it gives CASSPDRGRYNEQFF.

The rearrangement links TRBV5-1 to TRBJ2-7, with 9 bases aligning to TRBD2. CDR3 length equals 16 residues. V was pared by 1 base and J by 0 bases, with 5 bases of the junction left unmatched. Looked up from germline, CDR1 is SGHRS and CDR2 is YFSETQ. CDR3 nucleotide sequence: TGCGCCAGCAGCTTGAGGGGCGGGAGGGCCTCCTACGAGCAGTACTTC. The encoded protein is CASSLRGGRASYEQYF.

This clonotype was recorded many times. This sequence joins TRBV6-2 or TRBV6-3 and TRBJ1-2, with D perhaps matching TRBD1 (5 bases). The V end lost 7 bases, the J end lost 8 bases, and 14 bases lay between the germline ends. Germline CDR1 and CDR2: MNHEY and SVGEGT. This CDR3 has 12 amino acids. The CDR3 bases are TGTGCCAGCACCCACCGCCAGGGAGGCTACACCTTC. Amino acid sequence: CASTHRQGGYTF.

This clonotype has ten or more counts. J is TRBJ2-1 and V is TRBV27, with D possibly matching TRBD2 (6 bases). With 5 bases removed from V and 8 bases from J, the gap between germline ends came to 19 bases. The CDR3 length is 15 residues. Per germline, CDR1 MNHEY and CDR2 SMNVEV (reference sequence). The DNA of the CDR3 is TGTGCCAGCAGTCCCCGTATTAGCGGAAGAGATGAGCAGTTCTTC. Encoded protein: CASSPRISGRDEQFF.

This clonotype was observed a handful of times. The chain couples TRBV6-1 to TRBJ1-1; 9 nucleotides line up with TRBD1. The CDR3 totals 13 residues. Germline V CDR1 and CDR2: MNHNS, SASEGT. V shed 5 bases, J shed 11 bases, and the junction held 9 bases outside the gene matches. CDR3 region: CASSTTGGLQAFF. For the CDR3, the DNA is TGTGCCAGCAGTACGACAGGGGGATTACAGGCTTTCTTT.

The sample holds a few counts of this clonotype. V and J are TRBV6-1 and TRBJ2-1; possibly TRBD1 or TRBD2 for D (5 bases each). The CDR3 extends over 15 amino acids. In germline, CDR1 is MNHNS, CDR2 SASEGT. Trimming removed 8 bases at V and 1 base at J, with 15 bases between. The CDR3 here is CASLPGPGSYNEQFF. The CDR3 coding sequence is TGTGCCAGCCTCCCGGGGCCGGGGTCCTACAATGAGCAGTTCTTC.

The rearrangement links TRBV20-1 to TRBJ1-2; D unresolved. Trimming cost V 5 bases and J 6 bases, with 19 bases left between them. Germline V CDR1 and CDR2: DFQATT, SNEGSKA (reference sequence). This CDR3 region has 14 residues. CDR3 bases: TGCAGTGCTCTCACCCTTTTGGACGGAGATGGCTACACCTTC. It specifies CSALTLLDGDGYTF.

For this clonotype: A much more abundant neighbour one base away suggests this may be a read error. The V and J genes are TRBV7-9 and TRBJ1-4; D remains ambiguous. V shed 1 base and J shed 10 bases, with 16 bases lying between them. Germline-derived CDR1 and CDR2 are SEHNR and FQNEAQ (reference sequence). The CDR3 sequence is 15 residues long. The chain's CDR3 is CASSLVGVGEGKLFF. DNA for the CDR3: TGTGCCAGCAGCTTAGTTGGAGTCGGGGAAGGAAAACTGTTTTTT.

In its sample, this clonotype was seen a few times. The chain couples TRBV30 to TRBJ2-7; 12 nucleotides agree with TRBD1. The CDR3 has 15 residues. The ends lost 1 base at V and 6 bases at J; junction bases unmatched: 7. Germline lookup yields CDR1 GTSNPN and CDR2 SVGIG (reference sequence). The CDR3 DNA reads TGTGCCTGGAGTGGGGGGGGGACAGGGGGCCGCGAGCAGTACTTC. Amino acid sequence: CAWSGGGTGGREQYF.